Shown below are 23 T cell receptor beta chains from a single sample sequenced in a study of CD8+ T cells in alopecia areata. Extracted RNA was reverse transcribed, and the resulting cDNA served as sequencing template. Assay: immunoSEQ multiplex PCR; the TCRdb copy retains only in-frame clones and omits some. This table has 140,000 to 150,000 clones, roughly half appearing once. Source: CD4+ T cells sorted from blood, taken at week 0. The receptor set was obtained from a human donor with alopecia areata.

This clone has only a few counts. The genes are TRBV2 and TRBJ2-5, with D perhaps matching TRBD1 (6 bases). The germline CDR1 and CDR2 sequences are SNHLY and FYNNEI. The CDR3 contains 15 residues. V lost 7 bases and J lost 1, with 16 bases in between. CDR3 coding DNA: TGTGCCAGCACCCGTTTTGGACAGTCCCAAGAGACCCAGTACTTC. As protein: CASTRFGQSQETQYF.

CDR3 bases: TGTGCCTGGAGTCATGGACTTAGCACAGATACGCAGTATTTT. Protein: CAWSHGLSTDTQYF. The chain uses TRBV30 and TRBJ2-3; D is possibly TRBD2 (5 bases). Germline values: CDR1 GTSNPN, CDR2 SVGIG (reference sequence). The V gene lost 2 bases and the J gene lost 0 bases, with 9 bases spanning the gap. This CDR3 is built from 14 residues.

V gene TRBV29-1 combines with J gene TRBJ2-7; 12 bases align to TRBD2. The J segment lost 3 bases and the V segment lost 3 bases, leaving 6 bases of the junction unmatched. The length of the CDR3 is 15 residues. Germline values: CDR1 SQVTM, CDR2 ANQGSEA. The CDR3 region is CSVEETSGSGYEQYF. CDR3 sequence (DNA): TGCAGCGTTGAGGAGACTAGCGGGAGTGGCTACGAGCAGTACTTC.

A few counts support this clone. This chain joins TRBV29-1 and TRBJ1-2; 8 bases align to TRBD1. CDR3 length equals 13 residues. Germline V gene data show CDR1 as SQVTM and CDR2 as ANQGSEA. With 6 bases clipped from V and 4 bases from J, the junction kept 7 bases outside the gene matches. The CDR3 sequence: CSVGGQGTYGYTF. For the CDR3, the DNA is TGCAGCGTAGGTGGACAGGGAACCTATGGCTACACCTTC.

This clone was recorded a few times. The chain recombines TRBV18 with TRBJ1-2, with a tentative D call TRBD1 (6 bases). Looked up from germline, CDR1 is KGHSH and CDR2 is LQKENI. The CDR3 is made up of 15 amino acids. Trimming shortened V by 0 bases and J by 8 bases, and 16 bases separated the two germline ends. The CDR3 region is CASSPPTAPQGGYTF. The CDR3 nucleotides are TGTGCCAGCTCACCACCTACCGCTCCACAGGGAGGCTACACCTTC.

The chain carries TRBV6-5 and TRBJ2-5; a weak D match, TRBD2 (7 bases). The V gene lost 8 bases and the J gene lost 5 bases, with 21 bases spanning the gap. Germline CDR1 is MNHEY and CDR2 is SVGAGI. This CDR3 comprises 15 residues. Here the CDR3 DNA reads TGTGCCAGCGGGGTACTTCGGGGGCGGGAGGAGACCCAGTACTTC. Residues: CASGVLRGREETQYF.

CDR3 DNA sequence: TGTGCCAGCAGTTTTAGAGGTGCAGATACGCAGTATTTT. This gives the protein CASSFRGADTQYF. The rearrangement links TRBV7-2 to TRBJ2-3; D is undetermined. Trimming stripped 6 bases from V and 4 bases from J, with 11 bases between. This CDR3 has 13 amino acids. CDR1 SGHTA and CDR2 FQGNSA come from the germline V gene.

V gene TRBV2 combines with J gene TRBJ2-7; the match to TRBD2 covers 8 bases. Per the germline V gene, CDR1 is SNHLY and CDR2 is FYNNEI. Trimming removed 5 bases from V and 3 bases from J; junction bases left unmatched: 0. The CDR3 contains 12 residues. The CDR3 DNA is TGTGCCAGCAGTACTAGCGGCTACGAGCAGTACTTC. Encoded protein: CASSTSGYEQYF.

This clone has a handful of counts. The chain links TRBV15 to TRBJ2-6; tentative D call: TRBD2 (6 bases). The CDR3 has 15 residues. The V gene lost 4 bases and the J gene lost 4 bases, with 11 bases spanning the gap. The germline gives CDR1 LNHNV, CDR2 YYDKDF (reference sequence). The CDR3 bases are TGTGCCACCAGCAAGGGAGGTTCCGGGGCCAACGTCCTGACTTTC. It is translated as CATSKGGSGANVLTF.

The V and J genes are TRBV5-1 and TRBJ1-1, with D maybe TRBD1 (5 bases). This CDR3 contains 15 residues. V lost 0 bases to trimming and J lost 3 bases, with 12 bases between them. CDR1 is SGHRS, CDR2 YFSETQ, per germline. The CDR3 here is CASSLEGSPYTEAFF. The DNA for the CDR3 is TGCGCCAGCAGCTTGGAGGGGAGTCCGTACACTGAAGCTTTCTTT. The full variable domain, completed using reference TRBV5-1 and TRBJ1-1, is KAGVTQTPRYLIKTRGQQVTLSCSPISGHRSVSWYQQTPGQGLQFLFEYFSETQRNKGNFPGRFSGRQFSNSRSEMNVSTLELGDSALYLCASSLEGSPYTEAFFGQGTRLTVV.

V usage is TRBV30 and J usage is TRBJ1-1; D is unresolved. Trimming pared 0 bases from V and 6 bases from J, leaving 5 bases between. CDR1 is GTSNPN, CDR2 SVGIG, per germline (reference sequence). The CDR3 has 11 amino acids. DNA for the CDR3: TGTGCCTGGAGTGTGGTCTCTGAAGCTTTCTTT. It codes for CAWSVVSEAFF.

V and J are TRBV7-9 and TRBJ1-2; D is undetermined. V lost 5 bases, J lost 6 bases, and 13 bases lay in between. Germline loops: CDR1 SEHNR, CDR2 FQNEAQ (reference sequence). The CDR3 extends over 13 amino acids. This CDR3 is CASSPSVGNGYTF. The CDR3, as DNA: TGTGCCAGCAGCCCCTCGGTAGGGAATGGCTACACCTTC.

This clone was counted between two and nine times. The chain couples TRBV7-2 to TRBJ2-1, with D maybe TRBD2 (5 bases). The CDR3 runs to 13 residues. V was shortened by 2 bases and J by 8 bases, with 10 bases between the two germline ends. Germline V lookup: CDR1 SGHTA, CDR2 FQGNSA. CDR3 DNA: TGTGCCAGCAGCTTAACTAGTCGGGATGAGCAGTTCTTC. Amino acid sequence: CASSLTSRDEQFF.

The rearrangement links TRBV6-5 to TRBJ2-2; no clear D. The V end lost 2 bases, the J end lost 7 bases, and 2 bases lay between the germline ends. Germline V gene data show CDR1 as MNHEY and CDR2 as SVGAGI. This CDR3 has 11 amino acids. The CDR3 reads CASSYIGELFF. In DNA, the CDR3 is TGTGCCAGCAGTTACATCGGGGAGCTGTTTTTT.

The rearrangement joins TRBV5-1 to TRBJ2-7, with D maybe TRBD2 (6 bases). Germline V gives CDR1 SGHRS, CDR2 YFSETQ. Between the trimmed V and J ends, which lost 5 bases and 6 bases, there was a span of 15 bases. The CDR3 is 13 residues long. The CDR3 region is CASRAAGIGEQYF. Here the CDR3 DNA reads TGCGCCAGCAGAGCAGCGGGTATAGGCGAGCAGTACTTC.

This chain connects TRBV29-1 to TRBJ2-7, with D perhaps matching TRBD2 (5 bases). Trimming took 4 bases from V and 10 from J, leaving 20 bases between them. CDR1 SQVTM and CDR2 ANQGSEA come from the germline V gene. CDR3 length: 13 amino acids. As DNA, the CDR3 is TGCAGCGTTGCTACCCTCGAACGGGGTCCTCAGTACTTC. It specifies CSVATLERGPQYF.

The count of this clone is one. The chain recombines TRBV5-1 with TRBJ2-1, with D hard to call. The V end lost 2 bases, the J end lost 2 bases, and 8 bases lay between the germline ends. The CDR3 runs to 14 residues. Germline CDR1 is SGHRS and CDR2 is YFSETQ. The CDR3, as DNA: TGCGCCAGCAGCTTCGGAGACGCCTACAATGAGCAGTTCTTC. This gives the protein CASSFGDAYNEQFF.

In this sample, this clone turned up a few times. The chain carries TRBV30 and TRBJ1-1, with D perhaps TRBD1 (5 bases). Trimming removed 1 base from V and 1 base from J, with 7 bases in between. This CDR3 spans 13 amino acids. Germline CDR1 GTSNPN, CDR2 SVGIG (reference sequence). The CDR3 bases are TGTGCCTGGAGTGGAGGGGAGAACACTGAAGCTTTCTTT. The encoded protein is CAWSGGENTEAFF.

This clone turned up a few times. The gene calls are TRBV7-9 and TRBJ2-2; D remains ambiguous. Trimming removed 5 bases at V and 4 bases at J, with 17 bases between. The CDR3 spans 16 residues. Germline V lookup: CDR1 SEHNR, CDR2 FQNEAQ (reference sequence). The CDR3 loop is CASSHRVDRFTGELFF. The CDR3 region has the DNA TGTGCCAGCAGCCACCGGGTGGATCGTTTCACCGGGGAGCTGTTTTTT. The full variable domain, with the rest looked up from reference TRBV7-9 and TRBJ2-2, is DTGVSQNPRHKITKRGQNVTFRCDPISEHNRLYWYRQTLGQGPEFLTYFQNEAQLEKSRLLSDRFSAERPKGSFSTLEIQRTEQGDSAMYLCASSHRVDRFTGELFFGEGSRLTVL.

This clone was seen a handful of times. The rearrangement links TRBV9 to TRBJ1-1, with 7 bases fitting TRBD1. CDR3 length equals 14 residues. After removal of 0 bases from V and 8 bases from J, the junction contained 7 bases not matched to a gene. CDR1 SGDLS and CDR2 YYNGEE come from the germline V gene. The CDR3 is CASSVESGGKEAFF. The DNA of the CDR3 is TGTGCCAGCAGCGTAGAGTCAGGGGGTAAAGAAGCTTTCTTT. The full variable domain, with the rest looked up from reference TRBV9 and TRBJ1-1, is DSGVTQTPKHLITATGQRVTLRCSPRSGDLSVYWYQQSLDQGLQFLIQYYNGEERAKGNILERFSAQQFPDLHSELNLSSLELGDSALYFCASSVESGGKEAFFGQGTRLTVV.

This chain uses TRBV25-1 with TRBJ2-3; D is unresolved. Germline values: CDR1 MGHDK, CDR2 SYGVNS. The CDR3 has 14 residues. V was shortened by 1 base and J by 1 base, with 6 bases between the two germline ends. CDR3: CASSESRGTDTQYF. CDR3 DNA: TGTGCCAGCAGTGAATCCCGGGGCACAGATACGCAGTATTTT.

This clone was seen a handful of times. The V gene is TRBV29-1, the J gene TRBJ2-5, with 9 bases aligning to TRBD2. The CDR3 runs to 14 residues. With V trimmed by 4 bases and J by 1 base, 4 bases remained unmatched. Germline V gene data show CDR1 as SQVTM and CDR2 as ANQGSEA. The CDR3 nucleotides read TGCAGCGTTGTGGGCGGGAGGGTCCAAGAGACCCAGTACTTC. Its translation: CSVVGGRVQETQYF.

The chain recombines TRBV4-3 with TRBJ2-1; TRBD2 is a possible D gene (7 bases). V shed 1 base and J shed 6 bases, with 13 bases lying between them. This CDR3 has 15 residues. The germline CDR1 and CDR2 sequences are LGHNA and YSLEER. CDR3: CASSQAGGPGNEQFF. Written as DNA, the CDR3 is TGCGCCAGCAGCCAAGCCGGGGGGCCGGGCAATGAGCAGTTCTTC.